This T cell receptor beta chain derives from a study of T-cell reconstitution after alpha-beta-depleted transplantation in children. CDR1 and CDR2 (germline): LNHDA, SQIVND (reference sequence). Trimming removed 3 bases at V and 4 bases at J, with 10 bases between. The CDR3 is 14 amino acids. Unique molecular identifiers were incorporated during preparation of the TCRbeta library. TCRdb called the PCR reads again in MiXCR, with one record for every CDR3 protein. The data show fewer than 550,000 distinct CDR3 sequences, 11% seen once. V is TRBV19 and J is TRBJ2-1, with D tentatively TRBD2 (5 bases). Sample: PBMCs, mostly from graft donor cells, taken 180 days after TCRalphabeta/CD19-depleted stem cell transplant. The origin of this receptor is a female patient aged 2-9 years who had a stem cell transplant for aplastic anemia, so the T cells may come from the graft donor. The CDR3 bases are TGTGCCAGTAGTATTAGGACTGGATACAATGAGCAGTTCTTC. It specifies CASSIRTGYNEQFF. Looking up the rest from reference TRBV19 and TRBJ2-1 gives the full variable domain: DGGITQSPKYLFRKEGQNVTLSCEQNLNHDAMYWYRQDPGQGLRLIYYSQIVNDFQKGDIAEGYSVSREKKESFPLTVTSAQKNPTAFYLCASSIRTGYNEQFFGPGTRLTVL.